This T cell receptor beta chain was obtained from a study of blood T cell repertoires in COVID-19. The protocol was immunoSEQ multiplex PCR, while the TCRdb copy is restricted to in-frame clones and leaves out a portion. This table has 97,000 or so clones, around 87% appearing once. Germline values: CDR1 SGDLS, CDR2 YYNGEE. Losses at the gene ends were 5 bases for V and 5 bases for J; bases not matched to a gene: 4. The CDR3 is 14 residues long. The clonotype originates from a man aged 45 to 65 with active or convalescent COVID-19. Sample: peripheral blood. The V and J genes are TRBV9 and TRBJ2-1; 10 bases are a match to TRBD1. CDR3 in amino acids: CASRGTGADNEQFF. The CDR3 nucleotides read TGTGCCAGCAGAGGGACAGGGGCGGACAATGAGCAGTTCTTC.